The clone carrying this T cell receptor beta chain was found many times. The sample originates from a study of identical twins. Using its own MiXCR run on the 5' RACE reads, TCRdb lists one record per CDR3 protein. The data contain more than 250,000 distinct CDR3 sequences, around 8.8% of them singletons. The sample was also reused in another study, on yellow fever vaccine responses in identical twins.

The receptor comes from a woman younger than 35 in good health. The sample was memory (CD45RO+) T cells sorted from blood.

The CDR3 DNA sequence: TGTGCCAGCTCGACTTTTCTAGCGGGGGCGGCAGATACGCAGTATTTT. As protein: CASSTFLAGAADTQYF. The chain joins TRBV18 to TRBJ2-3, with TRBD2 matching over 10 bases. Trimming cost V 6 bases and J 4 bases; bases outside gene matches: 10. CDR1 is KGHSH, CDR2 LQKENI, per germline. CDR3 length: 16 residues.